These T cell receptor beta chains were read from a single sample in a study of graft-versus-host responses after intestinal transplantation. The method was immunoSEQ multiplex PCR; TCRdb's version includes in-frame clones alone and lacks a portion of them. The sample has approximately 13,000 clones; 35% are singletons. The sequenced sample was alloreactive CD8+ T cells from a mixed lymphocyte reaction culture, obtained before intestinal transplant. The receptors shown here come from a human patient who received an intestinal transplant. Each CDR3 is given with its conserved first and last residue. D genes are given only for firm matches. For some rows the clone size is stated as once, few or many, or as a class when expanded; others skip it.

J gene | V gene | clone size | D gene | CDR3 protein | CDR3 DNA
TRBJ2-1 | TRBV9 | NA | NA | CASSPSGRSSYNEQFF | TGTGCCAGCAGCCCCAGCGGGCGGAGCTCCTACAATGAGCAGTTCTTC
TRBJ1-1 | TRBV7-8 | NA | NA | CASSLVGQGEGLTEAFF | TGTGCCAGCAGCTTAGTAGGGCAGGGAGAGGGTCTGACTGAAGCTTTCTTT
TRBJ2-7 | TRBV4-1 | few | NA | CASSPTGPPSTYEQYF | TGCGCCAGCAGCCCAACCGGGCCACCATCTACCTACGAGCAGTACTTC
TRBJ2-7 | TRBV6-1 | NA | NA | CASSATITPYEQYF | TGTGCCAGCAGTGCGACGATCACTCCCTACGAGCAGTACTTC
TRBJ2-7 | TRBV7-6 | NA | NA | CASSLLPTGTSYEQYF | TGTGCCAGCAGCTTACTCCCCACCGGGACATCCTACGAGCAGTACTTC
TRBJ2-3 | TRBV4-2 | NA | NA | CASSQAEFSTDTQYF | TGTGCCAGCAGCCAAGCGGAGTTCAGCACAGATACGCAGTATTTT
TRBJ2-7 | TRBV5-5 | few | TRBD1 | CASSLESKGTGAYEQYF | TGTGCCAGCAGCTTGGAATCCAAAGGGACAGGGGCGTACGAGCAGTACTTC
TRBJ2-5 | TRBV4-1 | few | NA | CASSLGSGSSARWETQYF | TGCGCCAGCAGCCTGGGCTCTGGGAGTTCGGCCCGGTGGGAGACCCAGTACTTC
TRBJ2-2 | TRBV7-9 | NA | TRBD1 | CASSGDRGTGELFF | TGTGCCAGCAGTGGGGACAGGGGAACCGGGGAGCTGTTTTTT
TRBJ2-1 | TRBV5-6 | NA | TRBD2 | CASSLFGLSGIVNNEQFF | TGTGCCAGCAGCTTGTTTGGACTAAGCGGGATCGTGAACAATGAGCAGTTCTTC
TRBJ1-2 | TRBV5-1 | few | NA | CASSLGFLGYGYTF | TGCGCCAGCAGCTTGGGGTTCCTAGGGTATGGCTACACCTTC
TRBJ1-4 | TRBV29-1 | NA | NA | CSVEPVGWATNEKLFF | TGCAGCGTTGAACCGGTAGGGTGGGCAACTAATGAAAAACTGTTTTTT
TRBJ1-2 | TRBV6-6 | NA | NA | CASGWGYTF | TGTGCCAGCGGGTGGGGCTACACCTTC